This is a list of T cell receptor beta chains from one sample in a study of T cell responses to AZD1222 COVID-19 vaccine. Some clones are missing from TCRdb's copy, which holds only in-frame ones; the method was immunoSEQ multiplex PCR. The table has around 180,000 clones, 90% to 95% seen once; the top ten hold roughly 9.2%. The sample in question was peripheral blood, obtained on day 0 of AZD1222 vaccination. These receptors all stem from an adult in good health. The CDR3 runs from the conserved cysteine through the conserved F or W. A D gene is named only where the DNA matches it firmly. Clone size appears in some rows only: once, few, many, or a class for an expanded clone.

>NA|TRBV6-6|TRBJ2-7|TRBD2
TGTGCCAGCAGTTACTCGACTAGCGGGAGCTACGAGCAGTACTTC
CASSYSTSGSYEQYF
>NA|TRBV19|TRBJ1-2|NA
TGTGCCAGTAGTCCTCCTGCAGGACCCTTGAGCGGCTACACCTTC
CASSPPAGPLSGYTF
>NA|TRBV13|TRBJ1-1|NA
TGTGCCAGCAGCTTTTCAGGGTTGCGCACTGAAGCTTTCTTT
CASSFSGLRTEAFF
>NA|TRBV4-2|TRBJ1-1|NA
TGTGCCAGCAGCCAAGATGCGGAGAACACTGAAGCTTTCTTT
CASSQDAENTEAFF
>NA|TRBV28|TRBJ1-4|NA
TGTGCCAGCAGGGAGGCAACTAATGAAAAACTGTTTTTT
CASREATNEKLFF
>NA|TRBV28|TRBJ2-7|NA
TGTGCCAGCAGAAATGTAGTTTCAAGCGAGCAGTACTTC
CASRNVVSSEQYF
>NA|TRBV19|TRBJ2-7|TRBD2
TGTGCCAGTAGTTGGCTAGCGGGAGGGCCGGACGAGCAGTACTTC
CASSWLAGGPDEQYF
>NA|TRBV28|TRBJ2-7|NA
TGTGCAATACTGGCTAGCGAGAGTAACGAGCAGTACTTC
CAILASESNEQYF
>NA|TRBV19|TRBJ2-2|TRBD2
TGTGCCAGTAGACTAGCGGGGGGGAACACCGGGGAGCTGTTTTTT
CASRLAGGNTGELFF
>NA|TRBV19|TRBJ1-4|NA
TGTGCCAGTAGTATTAACGGTGAAAAACTGTTTTTT
CASSINGEKLFF
>NA|TRBV5-1|TRBJ2-7|NA
TGCGCCAGCAGCTTGTGGGGGGGACAGACCTACGAGCAGTACTTC
CASSLWGGQTYEQYF
>NA|TRBV6-6|TRBJ2-1|TRBD2
TGTGCCAGCAGTTACTGGACTAGCGGAGACAATGAGCAGTTCTTC
CASSYWTSGDNEQFF
>NA|TRBV6-6|TRBJ2-5|NA
TGTGCCAGCAGTGACCTTAGTACACACGTGGAGACCCAGTACTTC
CASSDLSTHVETQYF
>NA|TRBV9|TRBJ2-1|TRBD2
TGTGCCAGCAGCGGTACTAGCGGGAGGTACAATGAGCAGTTCTTC
CASSGTSGRYNEQFF
>once|TRBV7-2|TRBJ2-1|NA
TGTGCCAGCAGCTTAGTGGTGGGGGATGAGCAGTTCTTC
CASSLVVGDEQFF
>NA|TRBV2|TRBJ1-1|NA
TGTGCCAGCAAGGAGGGAGAGAACACTGAAGCTTTCTTT
CASKEGENTEAFF
>once|TRBV5-6|TRBJ2-7|NA
TGTGCCAGCAGCTTGTCGCCCCCGGGGAGCTACGAGCAGTACTTC
CASSLSPPGSYEQYF
>NA|TRBV2|TRBJ1-3|NA
TGTGCCAGCAGTGTTGACAGAGGTCAACTAGGAAACACCATATATTTT
CASSVDRGQLGNTIYF
>NA|TRBV7-3|TRBJ2-1|NA
TGTGCCAGCAGCTCGAACTCAGAGCGAGGAGGTGAGCAGTTCTTC
CASSSNSERGGEQFF
>NA|TRBV19|TRBJ2-2|TRBD2
TGTGCCAGTAGTCTTCTGGGACTAGCGGTTACCGGGGAGCTGTTTTTT
CASSLLGLAVTGELFF
>NA|TRBV12-3/TRBV12-4|TRBJ2-7|NA
TGTGCCAGCAGCCCCGGGTCTTTCTACGAGCAGTACTTC
CASSPGSFYEQYF
>NA|TRBV3-1/TRBV3-2|TRBJ2-1|TRBD2
TGTGCCAGCAGTAAGACGATTCCGGGATTGAGCGGGAGTCTTGATGAGCAGTTCTTC
CASSKTIPGLSGSLDEQFF
>NA|TRBV19|TRBJ1-5|NA
TGTGCCAGTAGTACCCGACAGACCATCAATCAGCCCCAGCATTTT
CASSTRQTINQPQHF
>once|TRBV29-1|TRBJ1-6|TRBD1
TGCAGCGCCCTGATTGGACAGGGCCTAACCCACCATAATTCACCCCTCCACTTT
CSALIGQGLTHHNSPLHF
>NA|TRBV28|TRBJ1-1|NA
TGTGCCAGCAGTACCATCAATGCGGCTTTCTTT
CASSTINAAFF
>NA|TRBV20-1|TRBJ2-1|NA
TGCAGTGCAGTTTACGGAGAGCAGTTCTTC
CSAVYGEQFF
>NA|TRBV6-4|TRBJ1-2|NA
TGTGCCAGCAGTGACTATCCAGGGACTAACTATGGCTACACCTTC
CASSDYPGTNYGYTF
>NA|TRBV28|TRBJ1-1|NA
TGTGCCAGCAGTTTACGGCCACGTAACACTGAAGCTTTCTTT
CASSLRPRNTEAFF
>NA|TRBV7-9|TRBJ1-4|NA
TGTGCCAGCAGCTTAGGGCGTCTGGAAAAACTGTTTTTT
CASSLGRLEKLFF
>NA|TRBV29-1|TRBJ2-1|NA
TGCAGCGACGGGTTGGACACAGGGTACAATGAGCAGTTCTTC
CSDGLDTGYNEQFF
>NA|TRBV30|TRBJ2-7|NA
TGTGCCTGGAGTGTTCTGGGTCCACTCGAGCAGTACTTC
CAWSVLGPLEQYF
>few|TRBV13|TRBJ1-1|TRBD1
TGTGCCAGCAGGACAGGGGGAAACACTGAAGCTTTCTTT
CASRTGGNTEAFF
>NA|TRBV5-1|TRBJ2-7|TRBD2
TGCGCCAGCAGCTTGGATGTGACTAGCGGCGAGCAGTACTTC
CASSLDVTSGEQYF
>NA|TRBV4-3|TRBJ2-2|NA
TGCGCCAGCAGCCAAGATACAAGCGACACCGGGGAGCTGTTTTTT
CASSQDTSDTGELFF
>NA|TRBV10-1|TRBJ2-7|TRBD1
TGCGCCAGCAGTGACGGGACAGGGGGCTACGAGCAGTACTTC
CASSDGTGGYEQYF
>NA|TRBV27|TRBJ2-1|TRBD2
TGTGCCAGCACTCAAAGCCCAGGAGCGGGAGGTTCCTACAATGAGCAGTTCTTC
CASTQSPGAGGSYNEQFF
>NA|TRBV5-6|TRBJ1-2|NA
TGTGCCAGCAGCTTTACTGATGGCTACACCTTC
CASSFTDGYTF
>NA|TRBV6-5|TRBJ2-3|TRBD1
TGTGCCAGCAGCCAACGGACAGGGCCTGATAGTACGCAGTATTTT
CASSQRTGPDSTQYF
>NA|TRBV11-2|TRBJ2-2|TRBD1
TGTGCCAGCAGCGGACGGGATACAGGGGGAACCGGGGAGCTGTTTTTT
CASSGRDTGGTGELFF
>NA|TRBV4-2|TRBJ2-3|NA
TGTGCCAGCAGCCAACAATACGCAGATACGCAGTATTTT
CASSQQYADTQYF
>NA|TRBV9|TRBJ1-2|TRBD1
TGTGCCAGCTCCTCGGGACAGCTAGTAAACTATGGCTACACCTTC
CASSSGQLVNYGYTF
>NA|TRBV9|TRBJ2-3|TRBD2
TGTGCCAGCAGCGTAGAAGAGGGGCTAGCGGGGAGCATAGATACGCAGTATTTT
CASSVEEGLAGSIDTQYF
>NA|TRBV5-1|TRBJ2-7|TRBD1
TGCGCCAGCAGCTGGGACAGTACAACCTACGAGCAGTACTTC
CASSWDSTTYEQYF
>NA|TRBV25-1|TRBJ1-2|NA
TGTGCCAGCAGTGAAAGTCTTGGGGGGCACTATGGCTACACCTTC
CASSESLGGHYGYTF
>NA|TRBV2|TRBJ1-1|NA
TGTGCCAGCAGTGAAGCGCAGACACAAGGGAGGGACACTGAAGCTTTCTTT
CASSEAQTQGRDTEAFF
>NA|TRBV6-5|TRBJ2-2|NA
TGTGCCAGCACCACGGGTAGAACGAACACCGGGGAGCTGTTTTTT
CASTTGRTNTGELFF
>NA|TRBV4-1|TRBJ1-4|TRBD1
TGCGCCAGCAGGGAAATGACAGGGCGGGTTGAAAAACTGTTTTTT
CASREMTGRVEKLFF
>NA|TRBV11-2|TRBJ1-3|NA
TGTGCCAGCAGCCGAACAACTCAGGGGTTGATCTCTGGAAACACCATATATTTT
CASSRTTQGLISGNTIYF
>NA|TRBV28|TRBJ2-7|NA
TGTGCCAGCAGCTCCAGGGTGTACGAGCAGTACTTC
CASSSRVYEQYF
>NA|TRBV6-5|TRBJ2-2|NA
TGTGCCACACACAGGGGGGGAGTCACCGGGGAGCTGTTTTTT
CATHRGGVTGELFF
>NA|TRBV15|TRBJ1-4|NA
TGTGCCACCAGCAGACCTAATGAAAAACTGTTTTTT
CATSRPNEKLFF
>NA|TRBV7-9|TRBJ1-1|NA
TGTGCCAGCGGATACAGGGATTACACTGAAGCTTTCTTT
CASGYRDYTEAFF
>once|TRBV7-3|TRBJ2-1|NA
TGTGCCAGCAGCTTAAATTCCTGGGGACTGAATGAGCAGTTCTTC
CASSLNSWGLNEQFF
>NA|TRBV30|TRBJ2-2|NA
TGTGCCTGGAACAGGTACACCGGGGAGCTGTTTTTT
CAWNRYTGELFF
>NA|TRBV24-1|TRBJ1-5|TRBD1
TGTGCCACCAGTGATACGACAGGGGGCAGTCAGCCCCAGCATTTT
CATSDTTGGSQPQHF
>NA|TRBV7-9|TRBJ1-1|TRBD1
TGTGCCAGCAGCCCCACTGGGACAGGGAACACTGAAGCTTTCTTT
CASSPTGTGNTEAFF